The sequence of this TCR beta chain was determined in a study of long-term antiretroviral therapy in people with HIV. Specimens carried roughly 0.95-10 million cryopreserved PBMC before DNA extraction. A few counts support this clone. The antigen remains undetermined. Study observations and caveats: Clonotypes expanded prior to ART showed repertoire dominance at all sampled time points.

Runs used v3.0 of the immunoSEQ assay and were done at survey level. This table comes from immunoSEQ multiplex PCR, and its TCRdb copy is limited to in-frame clones, with some not included. The repertoire holds 48,000 or so clones, with roughly four fifths as singletons. This TCR was recovered from a woman aged 18-29 years with HIV. The starting material was unsorted PBMCs, obtained 0.8 years after starting antiretroviral therapy.

The CDR3, as DNA: TGTGCCAGCGTCTCGACGGGTAGCTCCTACGAGCAGTACTTC. Its translation is CASVSTGSSYEQYF. J is TRBJ2-7 and V is TRBV27; unclear D gene. With 8 bases removed from V and 0 bases from J, the gap between germline ends came to 14 bases. This CDR3 is built from 14 residues. The V gene's germline CDR1 is MNHEY and CDR2 SMNVEV (reference sequence).